The 29 T cell receptor beta chains reported below all come from one sample, sequenced in a study of Ad26.COV2.S vaccination and SARS-CoV-2 variants. Sequenced by immunoSEQ multiplex PCR; TCRdb stores in-frame clones only, minus some. The table has under 400,000 clones, about nine tenths seen once. The treatment: roughly 19 received Ad26.COV2.S at low or high dose, single or two shots; roughly five received placebo; per-sample allocation not given. The investigators took samples on day 63 after the first vaccine or placebo injection. The material sequenced was peripheral blood, taken in a trial of Ad26.COV2.S vaccine versus placebo. All receptors derive from a person aged 18-60 years who received the Ad26.COV2.S COVID-19 vaccine or a placebo.

V usage is TRBV10-1 and J usage is TRBJ1-1; D not certain. Germline CDR1 reads WNHNN; CDR2 reads SYGVQD (reference sequence). This CDR3 region has 11 residues. DNA of the CDR3: TGCACCTTCTTAACGAGGACTGAAGCTTTCTTT. Its translation is CTFLTRTEAFF.

This clone turned up a few times. The chain employs TRBV6-5 and TRBJ1-6; maybe TRBD1 (5 bases). CDR1 MNHEY and CDR2 SVGAGI come from the germline V gene. V lost 7 bases and J 7 bases, leaving 11 bases between the germline ends. The CDR3 extends over 13 amino acids. For the CDR3, the DNA is TGTGCCAGCAAGCGGGGGTGGAATTCACCCCTCCACTTT. It specifies CASKRGWNSPLHF.

The DNA of the CDR3 is TGTGCCAGTAGTTGGCAAGGCCTTAACACTGAAGCTTTCTTT. It yields the protein CASSWQGLNTEAFF. The chain uses TRBV19 and TRBJ1-1, with D uncertain. Germline CDR1 is LNHDA and CDR2 is SQIVND (reference sequence). Trimming pared 5 bases from V and 2 bases from J, leaving 12 bases between. This CDR3 comprises 14 residues.

The gene calls are TRBV5-4 and TRBJ2-7; D is unclear. The CDR3 contains 14 residues. Trimming took 0 bases from V and 2 from J, leaving 9 bases between them. Germline assignment: CDR1 SGHNT and CDR2 YYREEE (reference sequence). CDR3 in DNA: TGTGCCAGCAGCTTGGAAACGAGACCCTACGAGCAGTACTTC. This codes for CASSLETRPYEQYF.

CDR3 nucleotides: TGTGCCAGCACTCCCTTCCCCCCCGGGGAGCTGTTTTTT. As protein: CASTPFPPGELFF. V is TRBV2 and J is TRBJ2-2; no firm D call. Germline loops: CDR1 SNHLY, CDR2 FYNNEI. Trimming took 7 bases from V and 6 from J, leaving 12 bases between them. The CDR3 contains 13 residues.

The chain is built from TRBV19 and TRBJ1-3; 9 nucleotides agree with TRBD1. CDR3 length equals 13 residues. Germline lookup yields CDR1 LNHDA and CDR2 SQIVND (reference sequence). V dropped 8 bases and J dropped 4; count of bases not matched to a gene: 3. The CDR3 DNA reads TGTGCCAGTGGACAGGGGACCGGAAACACCATATATTTT. Translation gives CASGQGTGNTIYF. The variable domain in full, completed from reference TRBV19 and TRBJ1-3, reads DGGITQSPKYLFRKEGQNVTLSCEQNLNHDAMYWYRQDPGQGLRLIYYSQIVNDFQKGDIAEGYSVSREKKESFPLTVTSAQKNPTAFYLCASGQGTGNTIYFGEGSWLTVV.

The chain carries TRBV7-6 and TRBJ2-2; D is ambiguous. Trimming took off 5 bases at V and 7 bases at J, with 8 bases between the two ends. Germline lookup yields CDR1 SGHVS and CDR2 FNYEAQ. The CDR3 covers 12 residues. The CDR3 spells CASSHESGELFF. CDR3 bases: TGTGCCAGCAGCCACGAAAGCGGGGAGCTGTTTTTT.

The chain uses TRBV7-2 and TRBJ2-1, with TRBD1 as a possible D gene (6 bases). The CDR3 has 15 residues. The germline gives CDR1 SGHTA, CDR2 FQGNSA. V lost 2 bases to trimming and J lost 9 bases, with 17 bases between them. CDR3 region: CASSLRDTLLGEQFF. The CDR3 bases are TGTGCCAGCAGCTTACGGGACACCCTCCTTGGTGAGCAGTTCTTC.

The chain combines TRBV5-4 with TRBJ2-7, with no clear D. V was shortened by 5 bases and J by 3 bases, with 15 bases between the two germline ends. This CDR3 spans 14 amino acids. Germline lookup yields CDR1 SGHNT and CDR2 YYREEE (reference sequence). In DNA form, the CDR3 reads TGTGCCAGCAGTTCCCAAGACACCCTCTACGAGCAGTACTTC. Protein sequence: CASSSQDTLYEQYF.

CDR3 loop: CATSSERDRGYNEQFF. DNA of the CDR3: TGTGCCACCAGCAGTGAACGAGACCGGGGATACAATGAGCAGTTCTTC. The chain recombines TRBV15 with TRBJ2-1, with a weak D call TRBD2 (5 bases). The germline V and J ends were trimmed by 3 bases and 4 bases, with 16 bases remaining between them. Germline CDR1 and CDR2: LNHNV and YYDKDF (reference sequence). The CDR3 runs to 16 residues.

J is TRBJ1-4 and V is TRBV27; possible D gene TRBD1, 5 bases. The CDR3 totals 13 residues. The germline V gene encodes CDR1 MNHEY and CDR2 SMNVEV (reference sequence). V gave up 6 bases and J gave up 7 bases, with 12 bases separating them. CDR3 sequence (DNA): TGTGCCAGCAGGTGGCAGGGTAGTGAAAAACTGTTTTTT. Its translation: CASRWQGSEKLFF.

The chain uses TRBV6-6 and TRBJ1-5, with D hard to call. This CDR3 has 13 amino acids. Germline loops: CDR1 MNHNY, CDR2 SVGAGI (reference sequence). V was clipped by 2 bases and J by 4 bases, with 6 bases between them. The CDR3 protein is CASSYPGNQPQHF. In DNA form, the CDR3 reads TGTGCCAGCAGTTACCCCGGGAATCAGCCCCAGCATTTT.

The genes are TRBV27 and TRBJ2-3; D may correspond to TRBD1 or TRBD2 (5 bases each). Trimming cost V 4 bases and J 6 bases, with 17 bases left between them. Germline V gene sequence: CDR1 MNHEY, CDR2 SMNVEV (reference sequence). The CDR3 has 15 amino acids. The CDR3 region has the DNA TGTGCCAGCAGTTCACGGGACCCCCGTAGGGATACGCAGTATTTT. This gives the protein CASSSRDPRRDTQYF.

The chain uses TRBV6-2 or TRBV6-3 and TRBJ1-5, with a possible D match to TRBD1 (6 bases). The germline V and J ends were trimmed by 5 bases and 7 bases, with 9 bases remaining between them. Germline loops: CDR1 MNHEY, CDR2 SVGEGT. CDR3 size: 12 residues. For the CDR3, the DNA is TGTGCCAGCAGTCACAGGGACCAGCCCCAGCATTTT. Protein product: CASSHRDQPQHF.

V is TRBV12-3 or TRBV12-4 and J is TRBJ1-5; D uncertain. Trimming stripped 8 bases from V and 0 bases from J, with 8 bases between. The CDR3 is 13 residues long. The CDR3 DNA is TGTGCCAGCGAGGGAAATAGCAATCAGCCCCAGCATTTT. This codes for CASEGNSNQPQHF.

This clone has just one count. Its ends do not fully match the called genes, so a read error is possible. The chain employs TRBV7-7 and TRBJ2-7; D could derive from TRBD1 or TRBD2 (5 bases each). Germline V gene sequence: CDR1 SSHAT, CDR2 FNYEAQ (reference sequence). The CDR3 covers 15 residues. The CDR3 is CASSQQHGTPYEQYF. CDR3 DNA sequence: TGTGCTAGCAGCCAGCAGCACGGGACCCCCTACGAGCAGTACTTC.

This clone was detected only once. The J gene is TRBJ2-2, the V gene TRBV6-5; TRBD1 matches 8 bases. CDR3 length: 15 amino acids. Germline loops: CDR1 MNHEY, CDR2 SVGAGI. V trimming: 5 bases; J trimming: 5 bases; junction bases outside the gene matches: 7. CDR3 coding DNA: TGTGCCAGCAGTAGGGACAGGCGGCGGACCGGGGAGCTGTTTTTT. Its translation: CASSRDRRRTGELFF.

This clone has just a few counts. The rearrangement uses TRBV12-1 and TRBJ1-2. TRBV12-1 is a listed pseudogene. CDR3 length equals 14 residues. The CDR3 loop reads CASSFTGSNYGYTF. For the CDR3, the DNA is TGTGCCAGCAGCTTTACGGGGTCTAACTATGGCTACACCTTC.

V gene TRBV9 combines with J gene TRBJ1-5; 7 bases agree with TRBD1. This CDR3 comprises 14 residues. V shed 3 bases, J shed 6 bases, and the junction held 6 bases outside the gene matches. Germline CDR1 SGDLS, CDR2 YYNGEE. Written as DNA, the CDR3 is TGTGCCAGCAGCGAGACAGGGCAGGGTCAGCCCCAGCATTTT. Translation gives CASSETGQGQPQHF.

The sample holds a few counts of this clone. This chain links TRBV4-1 with TRBJ1-5, with a weak D call TRBD1 (6 bases). Germline-derived CDR1 and CDR2 are MGHRA and YSYEKL. V was trimmed by 1 base and J by 8 bases, leaving 15 bases between them. The CDR3 runs to 15 residues. CDR3 nucleotides: TGCGCCAGCAGCCAAGGCACAGGGCGGGAGGAGCCCCAGCATTTT. Translation: CASSQGTGREEPQHF.

Only a few counts were recorded for this clone. V usage is TRBV13 and J usage is TRBJ2-7; perhaps TRBD1 as D (6 bases). Germline assignment: CDR1 PRHDT and CDR2 FYEKMQ (reference sequence). V shed 5 bases and J shed 4 bases, with 12 bases lying between them. The CDR3 covers 13 residues. This chain's CDR3 is CASSRSQGYEQYF. CDR3 bases: TGTGCCAGCAGCAGAAGTCAGGGGTACGAGCAGTACTTC.

The rearrangement uses TRBV4-1 and TRBJ2-3; TRBD2 matches at 14 bases. V trimming: 3 bases; J trimming: 2 bases; junction bases outside the gene matches: 4. From germline, CDR1 is MGHRA and CDR2 YSYEKL. This CDR3 is 17 amino acids long. CDR3 sequence: CASSHSTSGGVTDTQYF. CDR3 sequence (DNA): TGCGCCAGCAGCCACTCGACTAGCGGGGGGGTCACAGATACGCAGTATTTT.

V usage is TRBV29-1 and J usage is TRBJ1-5, with TRBD1 as a possible D gene (6 bases). The CDR3 totals 13 residues. V lost 3 bases and J lost 3, with 9 bases in between. From germline, CDR1 is SQVTM and CDR2 ANQGSEA. CDR3 DNA sequence: TGCAGCGTTGACGGGGGCCTCAATCAGCCCCAGCATTTT. The encoded protein is CSVDGGLNQPQHF.

The chain has TRBV12-5 and TRBJ2-1; D is perhaps TRBD1 or TRBD2 (5 bases each). V lost 3 bases and J 9 bases, leaving 15 bases between the germline ends. The germline V gene has CDR1 LGHNT and CDR2 FRNRAP. This CDR3 has 14 residues. The CDR3 is CASGFGGVSPEQFF. DNA for the CDR3: TGTGCTAGTGGTTTTGGGGGTGTGTCGCCTGAGCAGTTCTTC.

The chain joins TRBV6-1 to TRBJ2-7; D gene uncertain. The CDR3 loop spans 15 amino acids. Germline loops: CDR1 MNHNS, CDR2 SASEGT. Deletions cut 1 base from V and 2 bases from J, with 12 bases between. The CDR3 DNA sequence: TGTGCCAGCAGTGAAGAGGGTGGAGCTCCCTACGAGCAGTACTTC. This gives the protein CASSEEGGAPYEQYF.

The gene calls are TRBV9 and TRBJ1-1; D unresolved. Germline V gene lookup returns CDR1 SGDLS and CDR2 YYNGEE. V was pared by 3 bases and J by 4 bases, with 22 bases between. The CDR3 length is 17 residues. As DNA, the CDR3 is TGTGCCAGCAGCGGGACTAAGACCGTCCCGGTGGTCACTGAAGCTTTCTTT. Protein: CASSGTKTVPVVTEAFF.

This clone occurred once. The chain recombines TRBV4-3 with TRBJ2-1; no clear D gene. This CDR3 has 16 amino acids. The germline gives CDR1 LGHNA, CDR2 YSLEER. Between the trimmed V and J ends, which lost 0 bases and 2 bases, there was a span of 11 bases. CDR3 nucleotide sequence: TGCGCCAGCAGCCAAGATTTGACTGAGACCTACAATGAGCAGTTCTTC. Its translation: CASSQDLTETYNEQFF.

The rearrangement uses TRBV19 and TRBJ1-5; D is uncertain. CDR1 is LNHDA and CDR2 is SQIVND in the germline V gene (reference sequence). Trimming shortened V by 4 bases and J by 4 bases, and 8 bases separated the two germline ends. The CDR3 has 13 residues. CDR3 amino acids: CASSTSINQPQHF. The CDR3 coding sequence is TGTGCCAGTAGTACTTCTATAAATCAGCCCCAGCATTTT.

The J gene is TRBJ2-3, the V gene TRBV4-1; 10 positions agree with TRBD2. Germline lookup yields CDR1 MGHRA and CDR2 YSYEKL. This CDR3 has 16 amino acids. Trimming took 3 bases from V and 4 from J; bases not matched to a gene: 7. Here the CDR3 reads CASSQSIAGGADTQYF. CDR3 nucleotides: TGCGCCAGCAGCCAGTCTATAGCGGGGGGCGCAGATACGCAGTATTTT.